The 26 T cell receptor beta chains below were found in one sample sequenced in a study of STAT5B mutations in CD4+ large granular lymphocyte leukemia. Assay used: immunoSEQ multiplex PCR; TCRdb lists only in-frame clones, some missing. The sample consists of tens of thousands of clones, around 72% of them appearing once. Specimen: CD4+ T cells from blood buffy coats. The receptors were gathered from a human donor in good health.

The J gene is TRBJ2-5, the V gene TRBV7-3; D is unresolved. Germline CDR1 is SGHTA and CDR2 is FQGTGA. The CDR3 has 13 residues. Trimming cost V 2 bases and J 2 bases, with 6 bases left between them. In nucleotides, the CDR3 is TGTGCCAGCAGCTTACTCGGTCAAGAGACCCAGTACTTC. It is translated as CASSLLGQETQYF.

Only one count was recorded for this clone. V gene TRBV5-3 combines with J gene TRBJ2-1; D is tentatively TRBD1 or TRBD2 (5 bases each). TRBV5-3 is recorded as an ORF, its role being uncertain. The CDR3 is 18 amino acids. The ends were cut back, 4 bases at V and 3 bases at J, with 23 bases in the middle. The CDR3 loop is CARSTGIVIHRGYNEQFF. The CDR3 nucleotides are TGTGCCAGAAGCACCGGGATAGTCATTCATAGGGGCTACAATGAGCAGTTCTTC.

The chain combines TRBV7-9 with TRBJ2-1; D is tentatively TRBD1 or TRBD2 (5 bases each). Germline V gives CDR1 SEHNR, CDR2 FQNEAQ (reference sequence). V was shortened by 0 bases and J by 6 bases, with 9 bases between the two germline ends. The CDR3 runs to 14 residues. CDR3 nucleotides: TGTGCCAGCAGCTTAGCGGGGGACCGCAATGAGCAGTTCTTC. Encoded protein: CASSLAGDRNEQFF.

The chain is built from TRBV5-4 and TRBJ1-1; 9 nucleotides match TRBD1. This CDR3 spans 15 amino acids. J lost 5 bases, V lost 1 base, and 6 bases had no gene match. Germline CDR1 and CDR2: SGHNT and YYREEE (reference sequence). CDR3 coding DNA: TGTGCCAGCAGCTTGCCTGTGACAGGGGGGACTGAAGCTTTCTTT. Its translation: CASSLPVTGGTEAFF.

This chain links TRBV5-8 with TRBJ2-5; possibly TRBD1 for D (6 bases). The V end was cut by 6 bases, the J end by 13 bases, with 19 bases between. Germline V gives CDR1 SGHTS, CDR2 YDEGEE. This CDR3 region has 12 residues. The CDR3 is CASIGATRGGYF. CDR3 coding DNA: TGTGCCAGCATCGGAGCCACTCGAGGGGGGTACTTC.

The chain uses TRBV7-2 and TRBJ2-3; TRBD2 aligns across 11 bases. Looked up from germline, CDR1 is SGHTA and CDR2 is FQGNSA. With 6 bases clipped from V and 4 bases from J, the junction kept 6 bases outside the gene matches. The CDR3 is made up of 15 amino acids. The DNA of the CDR3 is TGTGCCAGCAGTTTCATAGCGGGGGGGGCAGATACGCAGTATTTT. Its translation: CASSFIAGGADTQYF.

The J gene is TRBJ1-6, the V gene TRBV5-1; 8 nucleotides align to TRBD1. With V trimmed by 4 bases and J by 12 bases, 12 bases remained unmatched. Germline V gives CDR1 SGHRS, CDR2 YFSETQ. This CDR3 has 15 amino acids. CDR3 bases: TGCGCCAGCAGCACCGGGGACAGGCCCGGCAGACCCCTCCACTTT. Protein: CASSTGDRPGRPLHF. The full variable domain, with the rest looked up from reference TRBV5-1 and TRBJ1-6, is KAGVTQTPRYLIKTRGQQVTLSCSPISGHRSVSWYQQTPGQGLQFLFEYFSETQRNKGNFPGRFSGRQFSNSRSEMNVSTLELGDSALYLCASSTGDRPGRPLHFGNGTRLTVT.

The chain links TRBV7-3 to TRBJ2-7; possibly TRBD1 for D (5 bases). CDR1 is SGHTA, CDR2 FQGTGA, per germline. With 5 bases removed from V and 3 bases from J, the gap between germline ends came to 20 bases. The CDR3 is 16 amino acids. The CDR3 nucleotides read TGTGCCAGCAGCCCCAACGGGCTCCAGGGTCTCTACGAGCAGTACTTC. Translation gives CASSPNGLQGLYEQYF.

This chain joins TRBV4-1 and TRBJ2-3, with 16 bases lining up with TRBD2. The CDR3 loop spans 19 amino acids. J gave up 0 bases and V 3 bases, and 6 bases lay outside the gene matches. CDR1 is MGHRA, CDR2 YSYEKL, per germline. CDR3: CASSQGTSGGGLSTDTQYF. In DNA, the CDR3 is TGCGCCAGCAGCCAGGGGACTAGCGGGGGGGGTTTGAGCACAGATACGCAGTATTTT.

The rearrangement joins TRBV4-2 to TRBJ1-3; D is uncertain. This CDR3 has 15 amino acids. Trimming cost V 4 bases and J 2 bases, with 12 bases left between them. Germline V gene data show CDR1 as LGHNA and CDR2 as YNFKEQ. The CDR3 sequence is CASSPTIGPGNTIYF. CDR3 bases: TGTGCCAGCAGCCCTACGATAGGACCTGGAAACACCATATATTTT.

This clone was picked up a small number of times. The V and J genes are TRBV18 and TRBJ1-1; TRBD1 is a possible D gene (6 bases). V was cut by 4 bases and J by 9 bases, with 12 bases left in between. The CDR3 has 12 amino acids. The germline CDR1 and CDR2 sequences are KGHSH and LQKENI. CDR3 bases: TGTGCCAGCTCACTCGGGGGGGGCAAAGCTTTCTTT. Amino acids: CASSLGGGKAFF.

The V gene is TRBV27, the J gene TRBJ1-3; D is possibly TRBD1 (6 bases). The CDR3 has 13 amino acids. V lost 4 bases to trimming and J lost 4 bases, with 8 bases between them. Germline values: CDR1 MNHEY, CDR2 SMNVEV (reference sequence). The chain's CDR3 is CASSSGQGNTIYF. CDR3 sequence (DNA): TGTGCCAGCAGTTCAGGACAGGGAAACACCATATATTTT.

V usage is TRBV5-1 and J usage is TRBJ2-3; 7 bases agree with TRBD2. This CDR3 is built from 16 residues. J gave up 2 bases and V 5 bases, and 11 bases lay outside the gene matches. Germline CDR1 is SGHRS and CDR2 is YFSETQ. The CDR3: CASRRSPAGPTDTQYF. DNA of the CDR3: TGCGCCAGCAGACGGTCACCAGCGGGACCCACAGATACGCAGTATTTT.

This clone was counted only a few times. This sequence joins TRBV10-3 and TRBJ1-4; D gene uncertain. CDR3 length equals 15 residues. V lost 0 bases and J lost 8, with 13 bases in between. The germline CDR1 and CDR2 sequences are ENHRY and SYGVKD. The CDR3, as DNA: TGTGCCATCAGTGAGTCGCCCAGAGTCGGGGAAAAACTGTTTTTT. It encodes CAISESPRVGEKLFF.

The rearrangement uses TRBV7-3 and TRBJ2-3; TRBD2 might be the D (5 bases). Trimming took 4 bases from V and 3 from J, leaving 14 bases between them. The germline CDR1 and CDR2 sequences are SGHTA and FQGTGA. This CDR3 contains 15 residues. Here the CDR3 DNA reads TGTGCCAGCAGCTCTGGCGGGTATAAAACAGATACGCAGTATTTT. Amino acids: CASSSGGYKTDTQYF.

The genes are TRBV19 and TRBJ2-2, with 8 bases identical to TRBD1. The germline CDR1 and CDR2 sequences are LNHDA and SQIVND (reference sequence). The CDR3 loop spans 20 amino acids. Trimming removed 7 bases from V and 0 bases from J; junction bases left unmatched: 19. The CDR3 DNA reads TGTGCCAGTACTCACCCTCATAGACAGGGGCGCTCTTCGAACACCGGGGAGCTGTTTTTT. It encodes CASTHPHRQGRSSNTGELFF.

The J gene is TRBJ1-2, the V gene TRBV6-7, with TRBD1 as a possible D gene (5 bases). TRBV6-7 belongs to the ORF category, with a function that is uncertain. This CDR3 has 19 residues. Trimming took 6 bases from V and 3 from J, leaving 29 bases between them. CDR3 in DNA: TGTGCCAGCAGCTATAAACACCGGTGTCTCCCCGGGACGTACTATGGCTACACCTTC. Translating it yields CASSYKHRCLPGTYYGYTF.

The CDR3 loop is CASSYEGWEFF. DNA for the CDR3: TGTGCCAGCAGTTACGAAGGGTGGGAGTTCTTC. This chain joins TRBV6-6 and TRBJ2-1; D is uncertain. Trimming cost V 2 bases and J 14 bases, with 10 bases left between them. The CDR3 spans 11 residues. Germline CDR1 reads MNHNY; CDR2 reads SVGAGI (reference sequence).

The chain is built from TRBV28 and TRBJ2-2; TRBD1 is a possible D gene (7 bases). CDR3 size: 14 residues. CDR1 MDHEN and CDR2 SYDVKM come from the germline V gene. This CDR3 is CAHGGQLNTGELFF. In nucleotides, the CDR3 is TGTGCTCACGGGGGACAGTTGAACACCGGGGAGCTGTTTTTT.

This sequence joins TRBV5-5 and TRBJ2-7; maybe TRBD1 (5 bases). CDR1 and CDR2 from the germline V gene are SGHKS and YYEKEE (reference sequence). V was clipped by 2 bases and J by 3 bases, with 21 bases between them. The length of the CDR3 is 17 residues. CDR3 sequence reads: CASSLRLGATVNYEQYF. Here the CDR3 DNA reads TGTGCCAGCAGCTTACGTCTGGGTGCGACAGTGAACTACGAGCAGTACTTC. The whole variable domain, remainder taken from reference TRBV5-5 and TRBJ2-7, is DAGVTQSPTHLIKTRGQQVTLRCSPISGHKSVSWYQQVLGQGPQFIFQYYEKEERGRGNFPDRFSARQFPNYSSELNVNALLLGDSALYLCASSLRLGATVNYEQYFGPGTRLTVT.

The V and J genes are TRBV5-6 and TRBJ1-4; 8 nucleotides align to TRBD1. There are 16 residues in the CDR3. Germline lookup yields CDR1 SGHDT and CDR2 YYEEEE. V lost 6 bases and J lost 4; bases outside the gene matches: 11. This CDR3 reads CASNSARQGNNEKLFF. The CDR3 coding sequence is TGTGCCAGCAACTCGGCCAGACAGGGGAATAATGAAAAACTGTTTTTT.

This clone came up once. The chain joins TRBV7-3 to TRBJ2-1; D possibly corresponds to TRBD1 (6 bases). V dropped 5 bases and J dropped 7 bases, with 15 bases sitting between them. The CDR3 runs to 14 residues. From germline, CDR1 is SGHTA and CDR2 FQGTGA. The CDR3, as DNA: TGTGCCAGCAGCAAAGGGACATCAGGGAATGAGCAGTTCTTC. Amino acids: CASSKGTSGNEQFF.

This clone was recorded only once. Other DNA sequences from this sample encode an identical CDR3 as well. Written as DNA, the CDR3 is TGTGCCAGTAGTATTGGCAGGGCCTACGAGCAGTACTTC. Its protein product is CASSIGRAYEQYF. This rearrangement joins TRBV19 to TRBJ2-7; a weak D match, TRBD1 (5 bases). The CDR3 consists of 13 residues. V lost 3 bases to trimming and J lost 2 bases, with 8 bases between them. Germline V gene lookup returns CDR1 LNHDA and CDR2 SQIVND (reference sequence).

This clone turned up a few times. The V and J genes are TRBV10-3 and TRBJ2-2; D remains unclear. The germline gives CDR1 ENHRY, CDR2 SYGVKD. Trimming removed 9 bases from V and 2 bases from J, with 4 bases in between. This CDR3 is 11 amino acids long. Here the CDR3 reads CAISNTGELFF. The CDR3 region has the DNA TGTGCCATTAGCAACACCGGGGAGCTGTTTTTT.

This clone has only one observation. In nucleotides, the CDR3 is TGTGCCAGCAGTCCGAGCGGGGTCTTCTACAATGAGCAGTTCTTC. Translation gives CASSPSGVFYNEQFF. The gene calls are TRBV2 and TRBJ2-1; 7 nucleotides align to TRBD2. The V gene end was trimmed by 5 bases and the J gene end by 3 bases; junction bases not matched to a gene: 7. This CDR3 contains 15 residues. Germline loops: CDR1 SNHLY, CDR2 FYNNEI.

This clone was detected once. The chain recombines TRBV7-9 with TRBJ1-1; tentative D call: TRBD1 (5 bases). Trimming shortened V by 3 bases and J by 3 bases, and 8 bases separated the two germline ends. CDR1 is SEHNR and CDR2 is FQNEAQ in the germline V gene (reference sequence). This CDR3 has 13 amino acids. The CDR3 here is CASSFGTDTEAFF. The DNA for the CDR3 is TGTGCCAGCAGCTTTGGGACGGACACTGAAGCTTTCTTT.